This passage covers 22 T cell receptor beta chains from one sample sequenced in a study of T cells in Graves' hyperthyroidism and ophthalmopathy. Using RNA transcripts as the source, TCR beta CDR3 regions were amplified. Researchers ran a first-round RT-PCR on the TCR CDR3 using the HTBI primer set. TCRdb processed the multiplex PCR reads anew with MiXCR; each CDR3 protein has one entry. This table has hundreds of thousands of distinct CDR3 sequences, roughly 15% appearing once. The sequenced material came from blood. The receptors here all came from a woman between 50 and 59 years old with Graves' ophthalmopathy.

The V call is TRBV14, the J call TRBJ2-7, with D perhaps matching TRBD1 (6 bases). CDR3 size: 14 residues. Trimming removed 7 bases from V and 0 bases from J, with 13 bases in between. CDR1 and CDR2 from the germline V gene are SGHDN and FVKESK. Here the CDR3 reads CASKQGFNSYEQYF. CDR3 sequence (DNA): TGTGCCAGCAAACAGGGATTTAACTCCTACGAGCAGTACTTC.

The genes are TRBV4-2 and TRBJ1-2, with D possibly TRBD1 on 6 matching bases. Germline-derived CDR1 and CDR2 are LGHNA and YNFKEQ. The germline V and J ends were trimmed by 0 bases and 2 bases, with 10 bases remaining between them. The CDR3 extends over 15 amino acids. The chain's CDR3 is CASSQDWQGNYGYTF. In DNA, the CDR3 is TGTGCCAGCAGCCAAGATTGGCAGGGGAACTATGGCTACACCTTC.

This clonotype was found many times. The rearrangement uses TRBV29-1 and TRBJ2-1; 11 nucleotides align to TRBD1. V lost 5 bases, J lost 2 bases, and 5 bases stayed unmatched. Germline assignment: CDR1 SQVTM and CDR2 ANQGSEA. This CDR3 region has 15 residues. CDR3 residues: CSVIPGQGAYNEQFF. As DNA, the CDR3 is TGCAGCGTTATACCGGGACAGGGGGCCTACAATGAGCAGTTCTTC.

The table lists this clonotype with many counts. This chain links TRBV30 with TRBJ2-7; D not certain. The germline V gene has CDR1 GTSNPN and CDR2 SVGIG (reference sequence). The V and J ends lost 6 bases and 6 bases respectively, with 12 bases between them. The CDR3 covers 11 residues. As DNA, the CDR3 is TGTGCCTGTAAAGTTGGGGTCGAGCAGTACTTC. It yields the protein CACKVGVEQYF.

This clonotype was picked up a small number of times. This sequence joins TRBV7-9 and TRBJ2-3, with D perhaps matching TRBD1 (5 bases). The CDR3 runs 15 residues. CDR1 SEHNR and CDR2 FQNEAQ come from the germline V gene (reference sequence). Trimming took off 4 bases at V and 5 bases at J, with 16 bases between the two ends. The CDR3 DNA is TGTGCCAGCAGCTCCCGGACAACCACGGTAGATACGCAGTATTTT. Translated: CASSSRTTTVDTQYF.

The chain employs TRBV11-2 and TRBJ2-1; 9 bases align to TRBD2. Germline values: CDR1 SGHAT, CDR2 FQNNGV. The CDR3 consists of 16 residues. V lost 0 bases and J lost 9; bases outside the gene matches: 9. DNA for the CDR3: TGTGCCAGCAGCTTAGACCCTGGCGGGAGGGCCGGTGAGCAGTTCTTC. Translation: CASSLDPGGRAGEQFF. Combining the CDR3 with reference TRBV11-2 and TRBJ2-1 gives the whole variable domain EAGVAQSPRYKIIEKRQSVAFWCNPISGHATLYWYQQILGQGPKLLIQFQNNGVVDDSQLPKDRFSAERLKGVDSTLKIQPAKLEDSAVYLCASSLDPGGRAGEQFFGPGTRLTVL.

This clonotype was found many times. Here the CDR3 reads CSARGRRLEQYF. In DNA, the CDR3 is TGCAGTGCTAGGGGCAGGCGTTTAGAGCAGTACTTC. V is TRBV20-1 and J is TRBJ2-7; D gene unclear. Per the germline V gene, CDR1 is DFQATT and CDR2 is SNEGSKA (reference sequence). Trimming took off 3 bases at V and 7 bases at J, with 13 bases between the two ends. The CDR3 totals 12 residues.

CDR3 sequence: CAWSALAGYTGELFF. The CDR3 coding sequence is TGTGCCTGGAGCGCCCTAGCGGGATACACCGGGGAGCTGTTTTTT. The V call is TRBV30, the J call TRBJ2-2; TRBD2 agrees at 9 bases. Per the germline V gene, CDR1 is GTSNPN and CDR2 is SVGIG (reference sequence). The V segment lost 3 bases and the J segment 3 bases; nucleotides outside the gene matches: 5. The CDR3 spans 15 residues. The whole variable domain, remainder taken from reference TRBV30 and TRBJ2-2, is SQTIHQWPATLVQPVGSPLSLECTVEGTSNPNLYWYRQAAGRGLQLLFYSVGIGQISSEVPQNLSASRPQDRQFILSSKKLLLSDSGFYLCAWSALAGYTGELFFGEGSRLTVL.

This clonotype has just a few counts. This rearrangement joins TRBV19 to TRBJ1-1; D gene ambiguous. CDR3 length: 14 amino acids. Germline CDR1 and CDR2: LNHDA and SQIVND (reference sequence). V dropped 4 bases and J dropped 2 bases, with 11 bases sitting between them. The CDR3 protein is CASSKAGSNTEAFF. The DNA of the CDR3 is TGTGCCAGTAGTAAGGCCGGCTCAAACACTGAAGCTTTCTTT.

This clonotype was observed at least ten times. The chain links TRBV11-2 to TRBJ2-5; 13 bases agree with TRBD2. The CDR3 consists of 15 residues. Germline V gives CDR1 SGHAT, CDR2 FQNNGV. J lost 5 bases, V lost 0 bases, and 0 bases had no gene match. The CDR3 loop reads CASSLETSGGETQYF. The CDR3 coding sequence is TGTGCCAGCAGCTTAGAGACTAGCGGGGGGGAGACCCAGTACTTC.

This clonotype appeared many times. The chain recombines TRBV12-3 or TRBV12-4 with TRBJ2-1, with 10 positions matching TRBD1. The CDR3 consists of 17 residues. V gave up 2 bases and J gave up 8 bases; unmatched junction bases: 12. Here the CDR3 DNA reads TGTGCCAGCAGTTTACAAATTTTTGACAGGGGGCGACATGAGCAGTTCTTC. It yields the protein CASSLQIFDRGRHEQFF.

This chain joins TRBV27 and TRBJ2-7; a weak D match, TRBD1 (6 bases). Between the trimmed V and J ends, which lost 0 bases and 6 bases, there was a span of 15 bases. The CDR3 length is 15 residues. The germline gives CDR1 MNHEY, CDR2 SMNVEV (reference sequence). In DNA form, the CDR3 reads TGTGCCAGCAGTTTATCCGGGACAAAGCACTGCGAGCAGTACTTC. It translates to CASSLSGTKHCEQYF.

This clonotype was recorded many times. The chain employs TRBV6-1 and TRBJ2-1; 8 bases agree with TRBD1. Germline values: CDR1 MNHNS, CDR2 SASEGT. V lost 1 base and J lost 9; bases outside the gene matches: 5. The CDR3 extends over 14 amino acids. The CDR3 sequence: CASSEGTGWGEQFF. In nucleotides, the CDR3 is TGTGCCAGCAGTGAAGGGACAGGGTGGGGTGAGCAGTTCTTC.

This clonotype was detected a few times. The rearrangement joins TRBV27 to TRBJ2-2; a possible D gene is TRBD2 (7 bases). The CDR3 contains 15 residues. The ends were cut back, 3 bases at V and 4 bases at J, with 12 bases in the middle. CDR1 MNHEY and CDR2 SMNVEV come from the germline V gene (reference sequence). The CDR3 protein is CASSLSGTITGELFF. CDR3 coding DNA: TGTGCCAGCAGTTTGAGCGGGACAATCACCGGGGAGCTGTTTTTT.

The rearrangement links TRBV4-3 to TRBJ2-7; 8 bases map to TRBD2. V shed 2 bases, J shed 2 bases, and the junction held 11 bases outside the gene matches. Germline CDR1 is LGHNA and CDR2 is YSLEER. This CDR3 is built from 17 residues. The DNA of the CDR3 is TGCGCCAGCAGCCAATCTTACCCCGGGAGGGATGCCTACGAGCAGTACTTC. Translating gives CASSQSYPGRDAYEQYF.

This clonotype came up many times. The rearrangement joins TRBV6-1 to TRBJ2-7; the D gene could be TRBD1 or TRBD2 (5 bases each). This CDR3 has 16 residues. V lost 5 bases and J 0 bases, leaving 17 bases between the germline ends. The germline gives CDR1 MNHNS, CDR2 SASEGT. The CDR3 region is CASSRWGPTSSYEQYF. Here the CDR3 DNA reads TGTGCCAGCAGTAGATGGGGACCTACAAGCTCCTACGAGCAGTACTTC.

This clonotype was seen a handful of times. This chain connects TRBV9 to TRBJ1-1; 7 nucleotides line up with TRBD1. The V segment lost 4 bases and the J segment 1 base; nucleotides outside the gene matches: 4. Germline V lookup: CDR1 SGDLS, CDR2 YYNGEE. The CDR3 has 14 amino acids. CDR3 loop: CASSTGDGNTEAFF. As DNA, the CDR3 is TGTGCCAGCAGCACAGGGGACGGGAACACTGAAGCTTTCTTT.

There are many counts of this clonotype. The chain carries TRBV2 and TRBJ2-5; D not certain. Trimming stripped 7 bases from V and 3 bases from J, with 15 bases between. Germline loops: CDR1 SNHLY, CDR2 FYNNEI. The CDR3 covers 14 residues. CDR3 bases: TGTGCCAGCACACCCGGCAGGAACGAAGAGACCCAGTACTTC. Its translation is CASTPGRNEETQYF.

The chain has TRBV6-2 or TRBV6-3 and TRBJ1-2; D is unresolved. The germline V and J ends were trimmed by 2 bases and 3 bases, with 10 bases remaining between them. This CDR3 contains 14 residues. Germline V CDR1 and CDR2: MNHEY, SVGEGT. The CDR3 nucleotides are TGTGCCAGCAGTTACAGGGTGGTTGACTATGGCTACACCTTC. As protein: CASSYRVVDYGYTF.

The genes are TRBV9 and TRBJ1-2; no clear D gene. CDR1 is SGDLS and CDR2 is YYNGEE in the germline V gene. The V end was cut by 3 bases, the J end by 8 bases, with 14 bases between. The CDR3 spans 13 residues. Here the CDR3 reads CASSDGLDHGYTF. DNA of the CDR3: TGTGCCAGCAGCGACGGACTCGACCACGGCTACACCTTC.

This clonotype was observed at least ten times. J is TRBJ2-7 and V is TRBV30, with D unresolved. Between the trimmed V and J ends, which lost 0 bases and 2 bases, there was a span of 11 bases. The CDR3 has 14 amino acids. Germline lookup yields CDR1 GTSNPN and CDR2 SVGIG (reference sequence). The CDR3 nucleotides read TGTGCCTGGAGTGTACCACGACAAACCTACGAGCAGTACTTC. It yields the protein CAWSVPRQTYEQYF.

This clonotype has at least ten counts. The rearrangement links TRBV18 to TRBJ2-7; 7 nucleotides line up with TRBD1. The CDR3 totals 13 residues. The germline V gene has CDR1 KGHSH and CDR2 LQKENI. The V gene end was trimmed by 4 bases and the J gene end by 7 bases; junction bases not matched to a gene: 7. As DNA, the CDR3 is TGTGCCAGCTCACTAAAGGACAGGAAAGAGCAGTACTTC. Translated, it gives CASSLKDRKEQYF.